This T cell receptor beta chain was documented in a study of PD-L1 blockade in urothelial cancer. Described time point: pretreatment peripheral blood. Germline CDR1 SGHVS, CDR2 FQNEAQ. This CDR3 has 14 amino acids. V was clipped by 5 bases and J by 1 base, with 11 bases between them. The table came from immunoSEQ multiplex PCR; TCRdb's copy has only in-frame clones and leaves some out. This table holds 85,000 to 90,000 clones, more than 70% found once. The clonotype was recovered from a woman older than 75 with urothelial cancer. The source material was PBMCs, sampled around atezolizumab (anti-PD-L1) treatment. The chain carries TRBV7-8 and TRBJ1-1; perhaps TRBD1 as D (5 bases). The chain's CDR3 is CASSLRTPNTEAFF. The CDR3 DNA sequence: TGTGCCAGCAGCCTCCGGACACCGAACACTGAAGCTTTCTTT.